Listed below are T cell receptor beta chains from one sample, sequenced in a study of vaccination effects on CD4 cells after COVID-19. Which antigens these TCRs recognize remains unknown. The protocol was immunoSEQ multiplex PCR, while the TCRdb copy is restricted to in-frame clones and leaves out a portion. The sample lists 68,000 or so clones, approximately 80% occurring once. Sequences were derived from CD4+ T cells from PBMCs cultured with SARS-CoV-2 spike peptides, sampled before COVID-19 vaccination. The receptors here all came from a human donor who received a COVID-19 vaccine. Each CDR3 is given with its conserved first and last residue. The D gene is left open where the match is weak. Not all rows give a size; the values are once, few, many and, for expanded clones, a class.

j_call	clone_size	d_call	v_call	cdr3_aa	cdr3_nt
TRBJ2-3	-	TRBD1	TRBV5-5	CASRPQDRGYTDTQYF	TGTGCCAGCAGACCTCAAGACAGGGGGTACACAGATACGCAGTATTTT
TRBJ2-5	-	-	TRBV2	CASSVRTLTETQYF	TGTGCCAGCAGCGTCCGGACCCTTACGGAGACCCAGTACTTC
TRBJ2-1	-	-	TRBV6-5	CASSSGGGGSYNEQFF	TGTGCCAGCAGTTCTGGGGGCGGGGGCTCCTACAATGAGCAGTTCTTC
TRBJ1-2	-	-	TRBV20-1	CSARAGYGYTF	TGCAGTGCTAGGGCAGGCTATGGCTACACCTTC
TRBJ2-3	-	TRBD2	TRBV6-4	CASSIAGGSTDTQYF	TGTGCCAGCAGCATAGCGGGGGGTAGCACAGATACGCAGTATTTT
TRBJ1-5	-	-	TRBV6-5	CASSLNSNQPQHF	TGTGCCAGCAGCCTCAATAGCAATCAGCCCCAGCATTTT
TRBJ2-2	few	TRBD2	TRBV7-9	CASSPSSGGYTGELFF	TGTGCCAGCAGCCCCTCGTCGGGGGGGTACACCGGGGAGCTGTTTTTT
TRBJ2-5	once	TRBD2	TRBV6-2/TRBV6-3	CASSRTSGGIETQYF	TGTGCCAGCAGTAGGACTAGCGGGGGGATCGAGACCCAGTACTTC
TRBJ1-6	once	-	TRBV25-1	CASSELVGLGNSPLHF	TGTGCCAGCAGTGAACTAGTGGGGCTGGGAAATTCACCCCTCCACTTT
TRBJ2-3	-	TRBD2	TRBV18	CASSPNVAGGSTDTQYF	TGTGCCAGCTCACCGAATGTAGCGGGGGGTAGCACAGATACGCAGTATTTT
TRBJ2-5	-	-	TRBV10-3	CAISESAGSRETQYF	TGTGCCATCAGTGAGTCGGCAGGGTCCCGAGAGACCCAGTACTTC